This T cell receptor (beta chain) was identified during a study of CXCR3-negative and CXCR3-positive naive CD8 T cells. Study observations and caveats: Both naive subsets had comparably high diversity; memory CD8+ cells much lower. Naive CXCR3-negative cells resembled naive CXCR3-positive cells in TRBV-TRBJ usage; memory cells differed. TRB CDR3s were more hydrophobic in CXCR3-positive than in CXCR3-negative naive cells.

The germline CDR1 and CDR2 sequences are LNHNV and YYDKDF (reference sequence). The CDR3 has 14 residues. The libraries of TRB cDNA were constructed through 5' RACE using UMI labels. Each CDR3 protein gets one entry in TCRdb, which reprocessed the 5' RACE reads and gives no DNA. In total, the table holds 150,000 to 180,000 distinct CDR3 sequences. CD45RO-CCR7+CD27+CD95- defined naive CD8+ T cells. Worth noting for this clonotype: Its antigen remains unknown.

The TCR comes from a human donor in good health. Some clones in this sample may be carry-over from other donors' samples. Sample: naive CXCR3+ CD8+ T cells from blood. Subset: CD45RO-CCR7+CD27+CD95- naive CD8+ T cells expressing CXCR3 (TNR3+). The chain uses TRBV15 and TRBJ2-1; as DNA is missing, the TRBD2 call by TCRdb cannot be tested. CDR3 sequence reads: CATSRERALREQFF.